Listed here are 9 T cell receptor beta chains from one sample, sequenced in a study of blood T cell repertoires in COVID-19. The assay was immunoSEQ multiplex PCR, and TCRdb's table has in-frame clones only and misses some. This table has fewer than 80,000 clones, 85% to 90% appearing once. Specimen: peripheral blood. The receptor source for this set is a woman in her 50s with active COVID-19.

This clone was seen once. This chain connects TRBV10-3 to TRBJ2-5; D may be TRBD2 (6 bases). The CDR3 covers 13 residues. V was shortened by 6 bases and J by 4 bases, with 12 bases between the two germline ends. Germline V gives CDR1 ENHRY, CDR2 SYGVKD. The CDR3 reads CAISRDLRETQYF. CDR3 DNA sequence: TGTGCCATCAGCCGGGACTTACGAGAGACCCAGTACTTC.

Notes on this clone: A read error may account for a junction end that differs from germline. V gene TRBV10-1 combines with J gene TRBJ1-1, with 11 bases identical to TRBD1. The CDR3 contains 17 residues. From germline, CDR1 is WNHNN and CDR2 SYGVQD (reference sequence). CDR3 DNA sequence: TGCGCCAGCAGTAAGTCCCGGACAGGGGGCACGGGCACTGAAGCTTTCTTT. Its protein is CASSKSRTGGTGTEAFF.

This clone was seen a single time. The chain carries TRBV7-9 and TRBJ2-7; tentative D call: TRBD1 (6 bases). The V gene's germline CDR1 is SEHNR and CDR2 FQNEAQ (reference sequence). This CDR3 is 14 amino acids long. V shed 4 bases and J shed 2 bases, with 12 bases lying between them. As DNA, the CDR3 is TGTGCCAGCAGCTCTCCGGGACAAGCCTACGAGCAGTACTTC. Translating it yields CASSSPGQAYEQYF.

The rearrangement links TRBV2 to TRBJ2-7; 8 nucleotides agree with TRBD1. CDR3 length: 14 amino acids. The V segment lost 7 bases and the J segment 3 bases; nucleotides outside the gene matches: 8. The germline V gene encodes CDR1 SNHLY and CDR2 FYNNEI. The DNA of the CDR3 is TGTGCCAGCACCCCACGGACAGGGTTCTACGAGCAGTACTTC. Its translation is CASTPRTGFYEQYF.

This chain uses TRBV14 with TRBJ2-1; D uncertain. CDR1 and CDR2 from the germline V gene are SGHDN and FVKESK. The CDR3 extends over 15 amino acids. Trimming removed 0 bases from V and 9 bases from J, with 15 bases in between. CDR3 sequence (DNA): TGTGCCAGCAGCCAAGAACAGAATCATGGCACTGAGCAGTTCTTC. Its translation is CASSQEQNHGTEQFF.

V gene TRBV28 combines with J gene TRBJ2-5; D is unresolved. The CDR3 extends over 13 amino acids. V lost 6 bases, J lost 6 bases, and 14 bases lay in between. Looked up from germline, CDR1 is MDHEN and CDR2 is SYDVKM. The CDR3: CASSPSLVQTQYF. The DNA of the CDR3 is TGTGCCAGCAGCCCCAGTCTTGTTCAGACCCAGTACTTC.

This clone appeared once. For the CDR3, the DNA is TGTGCCAGCAGCGCCCTCCGGGACTCCCAAGAGACCCAGTACTTC. Residues: CASSALRDSQETQYF. The rearrangement links TRBV9 to TRBJ2-5; D perhaps matches TRBD2 (6 bases). Trimming cost V 3 bases and J 1 base, with 13 bases left between them. This CDR3 is 15 amino acids long. Germline CDR1 and CDR2: SGDLS and YYNGEE.

V gene TRBV6-5 combines with J gene TRBJ1-2; D is unclear. There are 13 residues in the CDR3. V gave up 5 bases and J gave up 3 bases, with 10 bases separating them. Germline CDR1 MNHEY, CDR2 SVGAGI. The CDR3 sequence: CASSISSDYGYTF. CDR3 bases: TGTGCCAGCAGTATCTCGAGTGACTATGGCTACACCTTC.

The chain combines TRBV15 with TRBJ2-5; TRBD2 aligns across 10 bases. V was pared by 3 bases and J by 2 bases, with 3 bases of the junction left unmatched. This CDR3 comprises 15 residues. Germline lookup yields CDR1 LNHNV and CDR2 YYDKDF (reference sequence). The DNA of the CDR3 is TGTGCCACCAGCAGGGGACTAGCGTCTCAAGAGACCCAGTACTTC. Its protein is CATSRGLASQETQYF.